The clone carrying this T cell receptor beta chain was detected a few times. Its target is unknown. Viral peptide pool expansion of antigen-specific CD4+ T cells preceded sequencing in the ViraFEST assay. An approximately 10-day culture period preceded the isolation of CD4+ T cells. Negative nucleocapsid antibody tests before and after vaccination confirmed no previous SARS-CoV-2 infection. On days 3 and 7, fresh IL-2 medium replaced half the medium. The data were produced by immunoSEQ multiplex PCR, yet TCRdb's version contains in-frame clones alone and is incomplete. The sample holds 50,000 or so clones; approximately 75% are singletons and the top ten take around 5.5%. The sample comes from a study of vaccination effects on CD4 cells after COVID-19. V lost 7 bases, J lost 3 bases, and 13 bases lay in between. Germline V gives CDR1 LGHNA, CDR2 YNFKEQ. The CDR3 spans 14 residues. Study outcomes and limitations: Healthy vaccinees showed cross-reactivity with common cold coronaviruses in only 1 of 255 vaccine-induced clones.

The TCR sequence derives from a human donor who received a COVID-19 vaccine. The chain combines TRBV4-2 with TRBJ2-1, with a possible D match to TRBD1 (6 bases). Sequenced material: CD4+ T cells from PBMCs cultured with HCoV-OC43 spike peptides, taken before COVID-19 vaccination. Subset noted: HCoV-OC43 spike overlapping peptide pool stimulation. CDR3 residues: CASTLGTHYNEQFF. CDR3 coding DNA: TGTGCCAGCACTCTAGGGACACACTACAATGAGCAGTTCTTC.